This T cell receptor beta chain appears in the sequencing data of a study of T cell changes during pregnancy in multiple sclerosis. Repertoires were generated with immunoSEQ multiplex PCR, while TCRdb's copy carries only in-frame clones and drops some. Among tens of thousands of clones listed, around 92% were seen once. This CDR3 region has 19 residues. Germline V gene sequence: CDR1 MGHRA, CDR2 YSYEKL. After removal of 6 bases from V and 2 bases from J, the junction contained 10 bases not matched to a gene. Material: CD8+ T cells from peripheral blood mononuclear cells, obtained in the third trimester of pregnancy. This TCR was recovered from a female donor in good health, enrolled as a control in a pregnancy study. The chain is built from TRBV4-1 and TRBJ2-1, with 16 bases identical to TRBD2. In DNA, the CDR3 is TGCGCCAGCAGGGCTCAGGGACTAGCGGGGGGGATGACCTACAATGAGCAGTTCTTC. Its translation is CASRAQGLAGGMTYNEQFF.